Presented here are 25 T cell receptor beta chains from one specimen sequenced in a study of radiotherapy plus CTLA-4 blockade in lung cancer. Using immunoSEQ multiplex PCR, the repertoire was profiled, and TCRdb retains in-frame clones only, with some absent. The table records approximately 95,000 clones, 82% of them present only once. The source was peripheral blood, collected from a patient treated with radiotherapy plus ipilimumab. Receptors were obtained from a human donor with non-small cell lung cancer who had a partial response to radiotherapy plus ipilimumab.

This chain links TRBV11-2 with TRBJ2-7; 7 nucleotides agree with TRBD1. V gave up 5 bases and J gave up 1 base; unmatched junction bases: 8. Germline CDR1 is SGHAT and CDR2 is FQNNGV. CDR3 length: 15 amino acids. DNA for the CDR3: TGTGCCAGCAGCCCCTTAAAACAGGGGTCCTACGAGCAGTACTTC. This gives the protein CASSPLKQGSYEQYF.

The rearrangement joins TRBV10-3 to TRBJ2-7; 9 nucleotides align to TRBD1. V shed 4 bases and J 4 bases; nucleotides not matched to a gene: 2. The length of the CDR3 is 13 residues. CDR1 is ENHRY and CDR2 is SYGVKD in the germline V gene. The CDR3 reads CAISVGTGYEQYF. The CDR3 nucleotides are TGTGCCATCAGTGTCGGGACAGGGTACGAGCAGTACTTC.

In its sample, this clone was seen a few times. CDR3 nucleotides: TGTGCCAGCAGCTTAGCCTTCGGCCGGACTAGCCTCTCCGAGCAGTACTTC. It yields the protein CASSLAFGRTSLSEQYF. The chain links TRBV7-2 to TRBJ2-7, with TRBD2 matching 8 bases. There are 17 residues in the CDR3. CDR1 is SGHTA, CDR2 FQGNSA, per germline. Trimming removed 0 bases from V and 6 bases from J; junction bases left unmatched: 13. The full variable domain, with the rest looked up from reference TRBV7-2 and TRBJ2-7, is GAGVSQSPSNKVTEKGKDVELRCDPISGHTALYWYRQSLGQGLEFLIYFQGNSAPDKSGLPSDRFSAERTGGSVSTLTIQRTQQEDSAVYLCASSLAFGRTSLSEQYFGPGTRLTVT.

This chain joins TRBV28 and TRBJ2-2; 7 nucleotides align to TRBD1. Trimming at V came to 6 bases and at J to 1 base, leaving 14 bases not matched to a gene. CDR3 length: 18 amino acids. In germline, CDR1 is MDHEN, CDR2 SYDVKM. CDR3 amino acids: CASSRQGVFMGNTGELFF. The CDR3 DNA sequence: TGTGCCAGCAGCCGGCAGGGGGTATTCATGGGGAACACCGGGGAGCTGTTTTTT.

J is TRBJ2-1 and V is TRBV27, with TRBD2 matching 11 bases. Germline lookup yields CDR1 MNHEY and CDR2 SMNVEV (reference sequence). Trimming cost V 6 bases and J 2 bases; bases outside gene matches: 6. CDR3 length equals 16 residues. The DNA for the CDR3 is TGTGCCAGCAGCCAAGGACTAGCGGGTACCTACAATGAGCAGTTCTTC. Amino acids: CASSQGLAGTYNEQFF.

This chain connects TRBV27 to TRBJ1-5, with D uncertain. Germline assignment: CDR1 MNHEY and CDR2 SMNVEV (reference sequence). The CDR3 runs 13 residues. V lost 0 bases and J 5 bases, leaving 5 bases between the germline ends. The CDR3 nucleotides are TGTGCCAGCAGTTTATCGGCCGATCAGCCCCAGCATTTT. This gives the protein CASSLSADQPQHF.

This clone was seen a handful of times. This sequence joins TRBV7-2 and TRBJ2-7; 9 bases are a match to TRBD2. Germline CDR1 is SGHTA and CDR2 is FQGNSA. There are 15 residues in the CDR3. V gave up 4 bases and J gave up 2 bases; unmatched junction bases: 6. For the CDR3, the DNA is TGTGCCAGCAGCTCGGGACTAGCTTTCCCCTACGAGCAGTACTTC. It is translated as CASSSGLAFPYEQYF.

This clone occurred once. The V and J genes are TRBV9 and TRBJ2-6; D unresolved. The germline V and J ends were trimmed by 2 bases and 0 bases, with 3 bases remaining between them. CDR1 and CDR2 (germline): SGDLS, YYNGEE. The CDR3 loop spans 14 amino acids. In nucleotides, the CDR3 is TGTGCCAGCAGCGTCCTCTCTGGGGCCAACGTCCTGACTTTC. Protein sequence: CASSVLSGANVLTF.

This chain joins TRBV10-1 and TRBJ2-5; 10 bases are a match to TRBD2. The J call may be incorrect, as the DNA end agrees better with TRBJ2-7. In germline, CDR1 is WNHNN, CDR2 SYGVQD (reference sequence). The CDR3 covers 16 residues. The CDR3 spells CASSASGSGRVYEQYF. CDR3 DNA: TGCGCCAGCAGTGCGTCGGGAAGCGGGAGGGTATACGAGCAGTACTTC.

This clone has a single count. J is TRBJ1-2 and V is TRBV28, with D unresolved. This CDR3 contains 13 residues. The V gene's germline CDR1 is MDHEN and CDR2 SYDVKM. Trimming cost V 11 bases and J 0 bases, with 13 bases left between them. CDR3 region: CAHQEAANYGYTF. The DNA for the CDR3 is TGTGCCCACCAAGAGGCAGCTAACTATGGCTACACCTTC.

This chain's CDR3 is CASGRSGTRLNTEAFF. Written as DNA, the CDR3 is TGTGCCAGCGGACGTTCCGGGACACGGTTGAACACTGAAGCTTTCTTT. The J gene is TRBJ1-1, the V gene TRBV2; possible D gene TRBD1, 6 bases. Germline V gives CDR1 SNHLY, CDR2 FYNNEI. Trimming shortened V by 8 bases and J by 0 bases, and 19 bases separated the two germline ends. This CDR3 has 16 amino acids.

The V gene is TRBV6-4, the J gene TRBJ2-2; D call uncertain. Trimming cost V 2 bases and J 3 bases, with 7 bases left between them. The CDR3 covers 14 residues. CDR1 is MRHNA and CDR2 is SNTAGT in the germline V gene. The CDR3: CASSDGSDTGELFF. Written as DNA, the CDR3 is TGTGCCAGCAGTGACGGCTCAGACACCGGGGAGCTGTTTTTT.

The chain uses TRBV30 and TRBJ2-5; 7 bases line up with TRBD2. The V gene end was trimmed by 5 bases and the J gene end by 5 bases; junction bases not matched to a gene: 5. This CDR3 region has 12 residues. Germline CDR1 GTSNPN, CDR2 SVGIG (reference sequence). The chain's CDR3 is CAWGEGSETQYF. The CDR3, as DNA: TGTGCCTGGGGGGAGGGCAGCGAGACCCAGTACTTC.

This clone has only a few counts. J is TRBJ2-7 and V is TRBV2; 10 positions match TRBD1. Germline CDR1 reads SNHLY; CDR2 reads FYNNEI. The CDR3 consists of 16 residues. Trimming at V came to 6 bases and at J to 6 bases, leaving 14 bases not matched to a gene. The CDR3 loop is CASRATGTGVVGEQYF. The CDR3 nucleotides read TGTGCCAGCAGAGCTACCGGGACAGGGGTGGTAGGCGAGCAGTACTTC.

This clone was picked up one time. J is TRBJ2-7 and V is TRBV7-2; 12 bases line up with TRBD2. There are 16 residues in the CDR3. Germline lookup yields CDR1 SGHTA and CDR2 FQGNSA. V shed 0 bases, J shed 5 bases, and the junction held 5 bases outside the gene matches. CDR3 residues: CASSLARLAGANEQYF. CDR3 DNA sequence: TGTGCCAGCAGCTTAGCGCGACTAGCGGGGGCAAACGAGCAGTACTTC. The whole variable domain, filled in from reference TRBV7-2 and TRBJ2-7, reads GAGVSQSPSNKVTEKGKDVELRCDPISGHTALYWYRQSLGQGLEFLIYFQGNSAPDKSGLPSDRFSAERTGGSVSTLTIQRTQQEDSAVYLCASSLARLAGANEQYFGPGTRLTVT.

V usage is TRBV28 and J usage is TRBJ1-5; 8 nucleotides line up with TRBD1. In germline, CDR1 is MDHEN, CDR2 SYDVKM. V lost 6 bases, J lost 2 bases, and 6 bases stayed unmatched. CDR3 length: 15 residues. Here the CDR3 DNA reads TGTGCCAGCAGACGGACAGGGCCCCGCAATCAGCCCCAGCATTTT. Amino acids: CASRRTGPRNQPQHF. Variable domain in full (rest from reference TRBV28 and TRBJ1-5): DVKVTQSSRYLVKRTGEKVFLECVQDMDHENMFWYRQDPGLGLRLIYFSYDVKMKEKGDIPEGYSVSREKKERFSLILESASTNQTSMYLCASRRTGPRNQPQHFGDGTRLSIL.

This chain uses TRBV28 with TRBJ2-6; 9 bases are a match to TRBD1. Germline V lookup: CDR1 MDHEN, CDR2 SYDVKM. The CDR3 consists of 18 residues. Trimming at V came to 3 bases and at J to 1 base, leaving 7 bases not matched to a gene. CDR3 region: CASSFGTGSSSGANVLTF. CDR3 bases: TGTGCCAGCAGTTTTGGGACAGGGTCTAGTTCTGGGGCCAACGTCCTGACTTTC.

CDR3 loop: CASSFRSGSTDTQYF. The DNA of the CDR3 is TGTGCCAGCAGCTTCCGGTCAGGGAGCACAGATACGCAGTATTTT. V and J are TRBV7-2 and TRBJ2-3; possibly TRBD1 for D (5 bases). Trimming cost V 3 bases and J 0 bases, with 10 bases left between them. This CDR3 spans 15 amino acids. Germline lookup yields CDR1 SGHTA and CDR2 FQGNSA.

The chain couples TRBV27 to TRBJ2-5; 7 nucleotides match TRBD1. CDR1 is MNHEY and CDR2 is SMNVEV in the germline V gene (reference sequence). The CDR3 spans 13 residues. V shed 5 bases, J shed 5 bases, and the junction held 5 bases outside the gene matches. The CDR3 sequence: CASSIRGRETQYF. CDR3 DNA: TGTGCCAGCAGTATAAGGGGGCGGGAGACCCAGTACTTC.

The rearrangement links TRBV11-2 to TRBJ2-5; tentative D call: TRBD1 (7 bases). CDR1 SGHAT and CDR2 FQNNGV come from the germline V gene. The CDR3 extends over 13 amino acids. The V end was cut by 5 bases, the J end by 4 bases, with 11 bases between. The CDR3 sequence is CASSPGDRETQYF. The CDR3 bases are TGTGCCAGCAGCCCGGGGGACAGAGAGACCCAGTACTTC.

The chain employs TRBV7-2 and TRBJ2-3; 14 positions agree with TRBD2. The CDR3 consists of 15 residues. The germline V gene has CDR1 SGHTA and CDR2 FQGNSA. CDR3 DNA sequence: TGTGCGGGCGGGACTAGCGGGAGCCACACAGATACGCAGTATTTT. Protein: CAGGTSGSHTDTQYF.

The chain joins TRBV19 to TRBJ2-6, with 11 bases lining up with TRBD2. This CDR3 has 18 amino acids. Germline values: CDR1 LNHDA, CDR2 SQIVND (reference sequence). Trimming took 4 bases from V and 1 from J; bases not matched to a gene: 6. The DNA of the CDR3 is TGTGCCAGTAGTAGGTCCACTAGCGGGAGTTCTGGGGCCAACGTCCTGACTTTC. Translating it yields CASSRSTSGSSGANVLTF.

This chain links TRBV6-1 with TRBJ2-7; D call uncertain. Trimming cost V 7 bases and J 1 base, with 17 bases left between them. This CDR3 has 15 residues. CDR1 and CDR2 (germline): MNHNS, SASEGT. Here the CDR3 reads CASKNNRVPSYEQYF. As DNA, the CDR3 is TGTGCCAGCAAAAACAATCGGGTCCCGTCCTACGAGCAGTACTTC.

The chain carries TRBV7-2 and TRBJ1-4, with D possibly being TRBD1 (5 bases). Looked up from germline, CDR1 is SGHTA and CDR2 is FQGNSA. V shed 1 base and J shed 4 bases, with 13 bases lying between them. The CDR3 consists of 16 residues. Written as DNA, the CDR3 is TGTGCCAGCAGCTTAGTCCCGACAGAACTTAATGAAAAACTGTTTTTT. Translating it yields CASSLVPTELNEKLFF.

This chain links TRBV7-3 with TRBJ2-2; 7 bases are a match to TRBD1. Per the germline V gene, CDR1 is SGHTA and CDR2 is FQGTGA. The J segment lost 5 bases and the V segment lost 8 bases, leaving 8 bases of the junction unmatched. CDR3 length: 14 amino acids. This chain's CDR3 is CASQKGARTGELFF. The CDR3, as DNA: TGTGCCAGCCAGAAGGGGGCGCGGACCGGGGAGCTGTTTTTT.